The rows below give T cell receptor beta chains drawn from one sample of a study of blood T cell repertoires in COVID-19. Produced via immunoSEQ multiplex PCR; TCRdb's table is partial and in-frame only. Here the sample spans about 250,000 clones, 65% to 90% being singletons. The sample taken for sequencing was PBMCs or T cells enriched from blood (not recorded which). The receptors here all came from a woman between 45 and 65 years old with acute COVID-19. The CDR3 runs from the conserved cysteine through the conserved F or W. D genes are given only for firm matches. The size entry is marked missing in some rows and otherwise reads once, few, many or a size class.

d_call clone_size j_call v_call cdr3_length cdr3_aa cdr3_nt
TRBD1 NA TRBJ1-1 TRBV19 15 CASSVRTGLNTEAFF TGTGCCAGTAGTGTTAGGACAGGATTGAACACTGAAGCTTTCTTT
NA NA TRBJ1-5 TRBV6-4 14 CADEIQGPNQPQHF TGTGCCGACGAGATACAGGGCCCCAATCAGCCCCAGCATTTT
TRBD2 many TRBJ2-1 TRBV5-1 18 CASSFEGTSGGTYNEQFF TGCGCCAGCAGCTTCGAGGGGACTAGCGGGGGGACCTACAATGAGCAGTTCTTC
NA NA TRBJ2-7 TRBV7-9 15 CASSPTDTLPYEQYF TGTGCCAGCAGCCCTACGGACACCTTACCCTACGAGCAGTACTTC
TRBD2 once TRBJ2-3 TRBV6-5 15 CASGMGRGAGDTQYF TGTGCCAGCGGGATGGGGCGGGGGGCCGGAGATACGCAGTATTTT
NA NA TRBJ1-3 TRBV30 13 CAWSRGAGNTIYF TGTGCCTGGAGTCGGGGAGCCGGAAACACCATATATTTT
TRBD1 NA TRBJ1-2 TRBV27 14 CASSSFDRGHGYTF TGTGCCAGCAGTTCGTTTGACAGGGGGCATGGCTACACCTTC
TRBD1 NA TRBJ1-3 TRBV9 16 CASSQGTGYSGNTIYF TGTGCCAGCAGCCAAGGGACAGGCTACTCTGGAAACACCATATATTTT
NA NA TRBJ2-1 TRBV3-1/TRBV3-2 14 CASSQVRGQGEQFF TGTGCCAGCAGCCAAGTACGTGGCCAGGGGGAGCAGTTCTTC
NA few TRBJ1-3 TRBV29-1 14 CSVDWTGSGNTIYF TGCAGCGTTGATTGGACTGGCTCTGGAAACACCATATATTTT
NA NA TRBJ1-2 TRBV25-1 14 CASSPPGREKGYTF TGTGCCAGCAGTCCCCCGGGGAGGGAGAAAGGCTACACCTTC
NA NA TRBJ1-1 TRBV28 14 CASSLRGRVTEAFF TGTGCCAGCAGTTTAAGAGGCAGGGTTACTGAAGCTTTCTTT
TRBD2 NA TRBJ2-7 TRBV3-1/TRBV3-2 15 CASSPPGGGRYEQYF TGTGCCAGCAGCCCACCGGGCGGGGGGAGGTACGAGCAGTACTTC
NA few TRBJ2-7 TRBV30 11 CAWTGAYEQYF TGTGCCTGGACAGGGGCCTACGAGCAGTACTTC
TRBD1 NA TRBJ1-2 TRBV6-1 14 CASSEWAGGRGYTF TGTGCCAGCAGTGAATGGGCAGGGGGCCGGGGCTACACCTTC
TRBD1 NA TRBJ2-5 TRBV7-9 16 CASSSPYRGGQETQYF TGTGCCAGCAGCTCCCCCTACAGGGGTGGGCAAGAGACCCAGTACTTC
NA NA TRBJ1-4 TRBV6-5 14 CASKQGPTNEKLFF TGTGCCAGCAAACAGGGACCAACTAATGAAAAACTGTTTTTT
NA NA TRBJ1-2 TRBV5-4 18 CASSLGGRGFSVNYGYTF TGTGCCAGCAGCTTGGGGGGGCGCGGATTTTCGGTAAACTATGGCTACACCTTC
NA NA TRBJ2-1 TRBV24-1 16 CATSDTGEGFYNEQFF TGTGCCACCAGTGATACTGGAGAGGGTTTTTACAATGAGCAGTTCTTC
TRBD1 NA TRBJ1-1 TRBV30 13 CAWSHPGTGEAFF TGTGCCTGGAGTCACCCCGGGACAGGGGAAGCTTTCTTT
NA NA TRBJ2-3 TRBV4-1 15 CASSQGLQGVDTQYF TGCGCCAGCAGCCAAGGGTTACAGGGCGTAGATACGCAGTATTTT
NA NA TRBJ1-5 TRBV19 12 CASKEGGQPQHF TGTGCCAGTAAAGAAGGAGGTCAGCCCCAGCATTTT
NA NA TRBJ1-1 TRBV5-1 13 CASSFSGLLEAFF TGCGCCAGCAGCTTCTCAGGGCTCCTCGAAGCTTTCTTT
NA NA TRBJ1-2 TRBV14 15 CASSQGLAGAYGYTF TGTGCCAGCAGCCAAGGTCTTGCAGGGGCCTATGGCTACACCTTC
NA few TRBJ1-1 TRBV18 14 CASSPEVMNTEAFF TGTGCCAGCTCACCGGAGGTCATGAACACTGAAGCTTTCTTT
TRBD1 few TRBJ1-2 TRBV7-2 14 CASSYTGGDYGYTF TGTGCCAGCAGCTACACAGGGGGAGACTATGGCTACACCTTC
TRBD2 NA TRBJ2-1 TRBV9 15 CASSVRTSGWGEQFF TGTGCCAGCAGCGTAAGGACTAGCGGGTGGGGCGAGCAGTTCTTC
NA once TRBJ2-7 TRBV19 14 CASSRLQSPYEQYF TGTGCCAGTAGTAGACTACAGTCTCCCTACGAGCAGTACTTC
NA NA TRBJ1-4 TRBV30 14 CAWARQPTNEKLFF TGTGCCTGGGCCCGACAGCCAACTAATGAAAAACTGTTTTTT
TRBD1 NA TRBJ2-3 TRBV11-2 17 CASSPAPGQGPADTQYF TGTGCCAGCAGCCCCGCCCCGGGACAGGGGCCTGCAGATACGCAGTATTTT
NA NA TRBJ1-1 TRBV4-2 17 CASSQPIGPGADTEAFF TGTGCCAGCAGCCAACCTATAGGCCCAGGGGCGGACACTGAAGCTTTCTTT
TRBD1 NA TRBJ1-1 TRBV29-1 13 CSVVGTGNTEAFF TGCAGCGTTGTAGGGACAGGTAACACTGAAGCTTTCTTT
NA few TRBJ2-1 TRBV7-6 15 CASSPSGSSYNEQFF TGTGCCAGCAGCCCTTCCGGGAGCTCCTACAATGAGCAGTTCTTC
NA few TRBJ2-2 TRBV9 15 CASRFLEGNTGELFF TGTGCCAGCCGCTTCCTTGAGGGGAACACCGGGGAGCTGTTTTTT
TRBD1 once TRBJ2-3 TRBV25-1 15 CASSPPGQGHDTQYF TGTGCCAGCAGTCCACCGGGACAGGGCCACGATACGCAGTATTTT
NA many TRBJ2-1 TRBV5-1 16 CASSLEWDTSYNEQFF TGCGCCAGCAGCTTGGAGTGGGACACCTCCTACAATGAGCAGTTCTTC
TRBD2 NA TRBJ2-7 TRBV7-2 15 CASSSTAGGLNEQYF TGTGCCAGCAGCTCAACAGCGGGGGGCCTCAACGAGCAGTACTTC
NA NA TRBJ1-2 TRBV3-1/TRBV3-2 14 CASSFGRVNYGYTF TGTGCCAGCAGCTTCGGCCGGGTAAACTATGGCTACACCTTC
NA NA TRBJ2-3 TRBV9 14 CASSVVGGTDTQYF TGTGCCAGCAGCGTAGTTGGAGGCACAGATACGCAGTATTTT
NA NA TRBJ1-1 TRBV5-5 14 CASSMTRGQTEAFF TGTGCCAGCAGCATGACCCGGGGTCAAACTGAAGCTTTCTTT
NA NA TRBJ1-1 TRBV2 14 CASSDPGQNTEAFF TGTGCCAGCAGTGACCCGGGACAGAACACTGAAGCTTTCTTT
TRBD2 NA TRBJ2-5 TRBV13 15 CASSLRLAGSETQYF TGTGCCAGCAGCTTAAGACTAGCGGGGAGCGAGACCCAGTACTTC